The rows below give T cell receptor beta chains drawn from one sample of a study of beta chain bispecific antibodies for T cell cancers. One entry per CDR3 protein results from TCRdb running MiXCR on the 5' RACE reads. The repertoire consists of tens of thousands of distinct CDR3 sequences, with approximately 2% occurring once and the leading ten covering about 5%. Their recognized antigens are unknown. Source: healthy donor T cells cultured with leukemia cells, taken from a culture containing a bispecific antibody targeting TCR Vbeta12. The receptors derive from a human donor in good health. Some clones in this sample may be carry-over from other donors' samples. CDR3s include the opening cysteine and the closing phenylalanine or tryptophan. D genes are given only for firm matches. Some rows have no size entry. The others give once, few or many, or a class for an expanded clone.

clone_size d_call j_call v_call cdr3_nt cdr3_aa
many - TRBJ2-1 TRBV19 TGTGCCAGTAGTATAGCGTTAGGAGGTTCCCGCTTTAATGAGCAGTTCTTC CASSIALGGSRFNEQFF
- TRBD2 TRBJ2-1 TRBV13 TGTGCCAGCAGCTCCAGAGCGGGGGGGCCGTACAATGAGCAGTTCTTC CASSSRAGGPYNEQFF
- - TRBJ1-2 TRBV6-1 TGTGCCAGCAGTGAAGACATCGGGAACTATGGCTACACCTTC CASSEDIGNYGYTF
many - TRBJ2-7 TRBV2 TGTGCCAGCAGTGATTGGAGGGACAGCTCCTACGAGCAGTACTTC CASSDWRDSSYEQYF
many TRBD1 TRBJ2-5 TRBV28 TGTGCCAGCAGTTTATGGGACAGGGCCAACCAAGAGACCCAGTACTTC CASSLWDRANQETQYF
many TRBD1 TRBJ2-1 TRBV20-1 TGCAGTGCTAGAGAAGTTATCCCGGGACAGGGGAATGGCAATGAGCAGTTCTTC CSAREVIPGQGNGNEQFF
many TRBD2 TRBJ2-2 TRBV3-1 TGTGCCAGCAGCCCCTTAGCGGGGAACACCGGGGAGCTGTTTTTT CASSPLAGNTGELFF
medium-sized TRBD2 TRBJ2-1 TRBV5-1 TGCGCCAGCAGCTTTGGACTAGTCAATGAGCAGTTCTTC CASSFGLVNEQFF
many - TRBJ1-1 TRBV18 TGTGCCAGCTCACCTTCAGTCTTGAACACTGAAGCTTTCTTT CASSPSVLNTEAFF
many - TRBJ2-6 TRBV5-1 TGCGCCAGCTTCAGAGAAGAAATCTCTGGGGCCAACGTCCTGACTTTC CASFREEISGANVLTF
many - TRBJ1-3 TRBV18 TGTGCCAGCTCACCAAGCCCTTACTCTGGAAACACCATATATTTT CASSPSPYSGNTIYF
many TRBD2 TRBJ2-5 TRBV11-2 TGTGCCAGCAGCTCGGGACTAGCGGGGGGGCCAGCCGACGAGACCCAGTACTTC CASSSGLAGGPADETQYF
many - TRBJ1-5 TRBV15 TGTGCCACCAGCAGAGTGGTGGGGGACAATCAGCCCCAGCATTTT CATSRVVGDNQPQHF
many TRBD2 TRBJ2-5 TRBV7-3 TGTGCCAGCAGCTTACACGGGGGGTCACAAGAGACCCAGTACTTC CASSLHGGSQETQYF
many TRBD2 TRBJ2-5 TRBV5-1 TGCGCCAGCAGCCTGGACCGACTAGCGGGGGGACTGGAGACCCAGTACTTC CASSLDRLAGGLETQYF
many TRBD1 TRBJ2-7 TRBV27 TGTGCCAGCACCCTGCCGGGACAGGGGGACTACGAGCAGTACTTC CASTLPGQGDYEQYF
many TRBD1 TRBJ2-2 TRBV29-1 TGCAGCGTCGACAGGGCGAACACCGGGGAGCTGTTTTTT CSVDRANTGELFF
many - TRBJ2-7 TRBV27 TGTGCCAGCAGTTTGGTATGGCCTCCGGGAACCTACGAGCAGTACTTC CASSLVWPPGTYEQYF
medium-sized - TRBJ1-4 TRBV11-2 TGTGCCAGCAGCTTAGCGACAGACATTACAACTAATGAAAAACTGTTTTTT CASSLATDITTNEKLFF
many TRBD1 TRBJ1-5 TRBV20-1 TGCAGTGCTAGGCCCCCGGGACAGCTTAATCAGCCCCAGCATTTT CSARPPGQLNQPQHF
many TRBD2 TRBJ2-1 TRBV20-1 TGCAGTGCTAGCGAGGGACTAGCGGGGGCCTACTCCTACAATGAGCAGTTCTTC CSASEGLAGAYSYNEQFF
few TRBD1 TRBJ2-5 TRBV5-6 TGTGCCAGCAGCCACGGGACAGGGGACGAGACCCAGTACTTC CASSHGTGDETQYF
many - TRBJ2-2 TRBV7-3 TGTGCCAGCAGCCCGTCAGGGAAGGTCGGGGAGCTGTTTTTT CASSPSGKVGELFF
many - TRBJ1-1 TRBV2 TGTGCCAGCAGTGTGATCCCTGAAGCTTTCTTT CASSVIPEAFF
many - TRBJ2-1 TRBV9 TGTGCCAGCAGCCCACCGGGACCCAGCTACAATGAGCAGTTCTTC CASSPPGPSYNEQFF
few - TRBJ1-1 TRBV5-4 TGTGCCAGCAGCCGTACGGGGAACACTGAAGCTTTCTTT CASSRTGNTEAFF
many TRBD2 TRBJ2-3 TRBV27 TGTGCCAGCAGACCCCTGGGGACTAGCGGGGGGGCGACAGATACGCAGTATTTT CASRPLGTSGGATDTQYF
many TRBD2 TRBJ2-1 TRBV5-4 TGTGCCAGCAGCTCCCATAGCGGGGGGCTTTACAATGAGCAGTTCTTC CASSSHSGGLYNEQFF
many TRBD1 TRBJ1-2 TRBV24-1 TGTGCCACCAGAGGACAGGGGGAGACTGGCTACACCTTC CATRGQGETGYTF
many - TRBJ2-7 TRBV14 TGTGCCAGCAGCCGGGGCGGAAATTCCTACGAGCAGTACTTC CASSRGGNSYEQYF
many - TRBJ2-7 TRBV5-1 TGCGCCAGCCGTGTAGGATCCGAGCAGTACTTC CASRVGSEQYF
many TRBD2 TRBJ2-1 TRBV9 TGTGCCAGCAGCCCCACTAGCGGGGGCACCAATGAGCAGTTCTTC CASSPTSGGTNEQFF
many - TRBJ1-3 TRBV6-1 TGTGCCAGCAGTGATGGGATTTCTGGAAACACCATATATTTT CASSDGISGNTIYF
many - TRBJ2-7 TRBV5-1 TGCGCCAGCAGCAAGGACAGCTCCTACGAGCAGTACTTC CASSKDSSYEQYF
many - TRBJ2-1 TRBV10-3 TGTGCCATCAGTGAGTCAGCGTGGGGGGGCCGCGGTAATGAGCAGTTCTTC CAISESAWGGRGNEQFF
many TRBD1 TRBJ1-1 TRBV28 TGTGCCAGCAGCTCAGGGGGCCTGATGAACACTGAAGCTTTCTTT CASSSGGLMNTEAFF
many - TRBJ2-1 TRBV20-1 TGCAGTGCCCCGGACAGGGCACGGGGGGGACCCATCTACAATGAGCAGTTCTTC CSAPDRARGGPIYNEQFF
many - TRBJ2-1 TRBV6-5 TGTGCCAGCAGCCCATGGACAGAAAAAGACAATGAGCAGTTCTTC CASSPWTEKDNEQFF
few TRBD2 TRBJ2-5 TRBV7-9 TGTGCCAGCAGGGGGGGACTAGCGGGGATCCAAGAGACCCAGTACTTC CASRGGLAGIQETQYF
medium-sized - TRBJ2-3 TRBV9 TGTGCCAGCAGCCCCGGAGGGAGTAATACGCAGTATTTT CASSPGGSNTQYF
many - TRBJ1-5 TRBV7-2 TGTGCCAGCAGCTTAGTGTCAGAAGGCAATCAGCCCCAGCATTTT CASSLVSEGNQPQHF
many - TRBJ2-1 TRBV6-1 TGTGCCAGCAGCCCCTCCGAGGAGGGCCGGTCCTACAATGAGCAGTTCTTC CASSPSEEGRSYNEQFF
many - TRBJ2-2 TRBV2 TGTGCCAGCAGTGATGGTGAGGTCGGGGAGCTGTTTTTT CASSDGEVGELFF
many - TRBJ1-1 TRBV18 TGTGCCAGCTCACTCAACAGGGATGGGGCCACTGAAGCTTTCTTT CASSLNRDGATEAFF
- - TRBJ2-5 TRBV20-1 TGCAGTGCTAGAGAACTGGGAGCGGCCAACCAAGAGACCCAGTACTTC CSARELGAANQETQYF
many TRBD1 TRBJ2-7 TRBV27 TGTGCCAGCAGTGACAGGGGGGACTACGAGCAGTACTTC CASSDRGDYEQYF
many - TRBJ2-7 TRBV6-2/TRBV6-3 TGTGCCAGCAGTTACGTGCGCGAGCAGTACTTC CASSYVREQYF
many TRBD1 TRBJ1-1 TRBV25-1 TGTGCCAGCAGCTCGGTTTTCGACAGGGGGTCAAGGACTGAAGCTTTCTTT CASSSVFDRGSRTEAFF
many - TRBJ1-6 TRBV28 TGTGCCGGTACAGGTGGAGCGGCTTCACCCCTCCACTTT CAGTGGAASPLHF
many - TRBJ1-1 TRBV7-9 TGTGCCAGCAGCTCTGGGTACGAAGCTTTCTTT CASSSGYEAFF
many - TRBJ2-2 TRBV18 TGTGCCAGCTCGGCCGGGACCTACGTCGCCGGGGAGCTGTTTTTT CASSAGTYVAGELFF
few TRBD2 TRBJ2-5 TRBV7-2 TGTGCCAGCAGCTTCCGAACCCCGGGACTCGGGGGGGAGACCCAGTACTTC CASSFRTPGLGGETQYF
many - TRBJ2-5 TRBV7-7 TGTGCTAGCAGCTTAGTTCCGTTGGAGACCCAGTACTTC CASSLVPLETQYF
many - TRBJ2-3 TRBV7-8 TGTGCCAGCAGCTTAGCGGCGGGACGCACAGATACGCAGTATTTT CASSLAAGRTDTQYF
many - TRBJ1-1 TRBV27 TGTGCCAGCAGTGCCCAGGCCTCCTATCTTAACACTGAAGCTTTCTTT CASSAQASYLNTEAFF
many - TRBJ2-3 TRBV7-6 TGTGCCAGCAGCTTAGCGGGGGCCGACACAGATACGCAGTATTTT CASSLAGADTDTQYF
many - TRBJ1-1 TRBV27 TGTGCCAGCAGTTATAACGGAAACACTGAAGCTTTCTTT CASSYNGNTEAFF
many - TRBJ1-3 TRBV5-1 TGCGCCAGCAGCCTACATCCCTTAAGGGGCCCTGGGCCCACCATATATTTT CASSLHPLRGPGPTIYF
many - TRBJ1-1 TRBV25-1 TGTGCCAGCAGTGGATATCCTGAAGCTTTCTTT CASSGYPEAFF
many - TRBJ2-7 TRBV6-2/TRBV6-3 TGTGCCAGCAGTCCCTCGGGGGCAGGCGAGCAGTACTTC CASSPSGAGEQYF